This T cell receptor (beta chain) came from a study of vaccination effects on CD4 cells after COVID-19. CD4+ T cells were isolated after 10 days of culture. Vaccination of participants consisted of two doses of either the BNT162b2 or mRNA-1273 vaccine. Only in-frame clones appear in the TCRdb table, and some are missing; sequencing was by immunoSEQ multiplex PCR. In the table there are some 69,000 clones, 73% of which are singletons. Details on this clone: Its target is not known.

Germline values: CDR1 WSHSY, CDR2 SAAADI. This CDR3 is 14 amino acids long. J was trimmed by 6 bases and V by 3 bases; bases with no gene match: 6. The rearrangement uses TRBV10-2 and TRBJ1-2; 8 bases agree with TRBD1. The input for sequencing was CD4+ T cells from PBMCs cultured without peptide, taken after COVID-19 vaccination. The sequence came from a human donor who received a COVID-19 vaccine. CDR3 DNA: TGCGCCAGCAGTGACGGCAGGGGGCGGAATGGCTACACCTTC. Its translation: CASSDGRGRNGYTF.